Below are 4 T cell receptor beta chains sequenced from a single sample in a study of Graves' ophthalmopathy and Graves' hyperthyroidism. RNA transcripts were the source from which TCR beta CDR3 regions were amplified. HTBI primers primed a first-round RT-PCR, and a second-round multiplex PCR followed. Using its own MiXCR run on the multiplex PCR reads, TCRdb lists one record per CDR3 protein. The sample includes about 40,000 distinct CDR3 sequences, about 51% seen only once; the top ten take roughly 18%. Material: peripheral blood. The receptor source for this set is an adult man with Graves' ophthalmopathy.

This clonotype was seen many times. Here the CDR3 DNA reads TGCAGTGCAAAAGCCCTCCGAACTAGCGGGGGGGCCACAGATACGCAGTATTTT. It specifies CSAKALRTSGGATDTQYF. The rearrangement joins TRBV20-1 to TRBJ2-3, with TRBD2 matching 13 bases. The CDR3 is 18 residues long. The V segment lost 6 bases and the J segment 2 bases; nucleotides outside the gene matches: 14. Per germline, CDR1 DFQATT and CDR2 SNEGSKA (reference sequence).

Ten or more counts support this clonotype. The DNA for the CDR3 is TGTGCCAGCAGCATTGGACAGGGTAGGGGCGAGCAGTACGTC. Amino acids: CASSIGQGRGEQYV. The chain carries TRBV5-6 and TRBJ2-7, with 8 bases aligning to TRBD1. CDR3 length: 14 residues. V was pared by 4 bases and J by 6 bases, with 9 bases of the junction left unmatched. Germline V CDR1 and CDR2: SGHDT, YYEEEE.

This clonotype rates as medium-sized. The chain recombines TRBV2 with TRBJ2-7, with no clear D. Trimming shortened V by 6 bases and J by 3 bases, and 6 bases separated the two germline ends. This CDR3 comprises 11 residues. Germline V gene sequence: CDR1 SNHLY, CDR2 FYNNEI. This CDR3 reads CASRASYEQYF. CDR3 nucleotide sequence: TGTGCCAGCAGAGCCAGCTACGAGCAGTACTTC.

The V and J genes are TRBV4-3 and TRBJ1-6; possible D gene TRBD1, 5 bases. This CDR3 is 17 amino acids long. Per germline, CDR1 LGHNA and CDR2 YSLEER. The V end lost 0 bases, the J end lost 8 bases, and 17 bases lay between the germline ends. CDR3 amino acids: CASSQDAGTGWDSPLHF. In DNA, the CDR3 is TGCGCCAGCAGCCAAGATGCGGGGACGGGGTGGGATTCACCCCTCCACTTT.